This paragraph reports one TCR beta chain. Other DNA sequences from this sample encode an identical CDR3 as well. The CDR3 loop spans 14 amino acids. V gave up 5 bases and J gave up 2 bases; unmatched junction bases: 5. Germline V gene data show CDR1 as MDHEN and CDR2 as SYDVKM. The source of the sample is a study of shared clonotypes between healthy human individuals. The data were produced by immunoSEQ multiplex PCR, yet TCRdb's version contains in-frame clones alone and is incomplete. The sample lists about 2 million clones, 85% to 95% seen once, with about 0.13% in the top ten. The clonotype originates from a man aged 18 to 30 in good health. The V and J genes are TRBV28 and TRBJ1-2; 7 bases match TRBD1. Sequenced input: naive CD4+ T cells sorted from blood. Subset here: CD45RA+ positively selected. The CDR3 bases are TGTGCCAGCAGTCCAGGGGGACAGAACTATGGCTACACCTTC. Protein: CASSPGGQNYGYTF.